The following is a T cell receptor beta chain sequence with its context. Per the original methods: Amplified reference gene primers provided the basis for estimating nucleated cell counts. The data were produced by immunoSEQ multiplex PCR, yet TCRdb's version contains in-frame clones alone and is incomplete. V, J and clone size reflect that table, while D and trimming were determined from the DNA. The sample yields approximately 23,000 clones, around nine tenths seen once. The data originate from a study of blood T cell repertoires in COVID-19. Study-level background: The study drew acute and convalescent COVID-19 samples from the United States, Italy and Spain. Sources were T cells, B-cell-depleted T cells, or PBMCs; the material itself was cDNA or gDNA.

The germline V gene has CDR1 MNHEY and CDR2 SVGEGT. Trimming removed 5 bases from V and 4 bases from J; junction bases left unmatched: 9. This CDR3 is 16 amino acids long. The genes are TRBV6-2 or TRBV6-3 and TRBJ2-1; 9 nucleotides align to TRBD2. Sequencing was carried out using peripheral blood. The sequence was collected from a woman older than 75 with active COVID-19. The CDR3 reads CASSPRGSGGYNEQFF. Written as DNA, the CDR3 is TGTGCCAGCAGTCCGCGGGGTAGCGGGGGTTACAATGAGCAGTTCTTC.